The subject of this entry is one T cell receptor beta chain. This clone turned up a few times. The clone's antigen remains unknown. No much larger clonotype is one base removed from it; base qualities were not supplied. The label giving this sample's time point can be read as: before anti-PD-1 therapy. Genomic DNA extracted from tumor biopsies or peripheral blood was used for bulk TCRbeta sequencing, with input ranging from roughly 600 ng to 6,004 ng. Every patient was a poor candidate for surgical resection and had histologically proven advanced or metastatic basal or squamous cell carcinoma. Of the roughly ten patients making up the basal cell carcinoma cohort, about 8 underwent bulk tumor TCR sequencing. These data come from a study of T cells in tumors after PD-1 blockade (dated by TCRdb to the late 2010s). For the wider study: Patients with prior checkpoint blockade, systemic immunosuppressant use, or recent radiotherapy or other anti-cancer therapy within 4 weeks were excluded. Patients were treated with either pembrolizumab 200 mg every 3 weeks or cemiplimab 350 mg every 2 weeks. A subset of patients also received ongoing daily vismodegib 150 mg during anti-PD-1 treatment. On average, peripheral blood samples yielded 33,000 or so unique clonotypes and around 110,000 TCR templates (range roughly 24,679-290,000). Paired single-cell RNA and TCR sequencing was performed on site-matched tumors from BCC or SCC patients before and after anti-PD-1 therapy. To compare clonotypes in blood versus tumor, bulk TCR sequencing was run on roughly 11 peripheral blood samples drawn from about five patients. RECIST version 1.1 was the standard used to evaluate clinical response.

Its CDR3 holds 14 amino acids, cysteine through phenylalanine. Of all the DNA, just the CDR3 is kept, 42 bases in frame from base 1. The germline V gene provides CDR1 SGHRS and CDR2 YFSETQ. At the junction V is shortened by 0 bases and J by 4 bases, with 10 bases in between. Study-wide conclusions, independent of this receptor: The source of novel T cell clones was not identified and could include lymphoid organs or rare unexpanded clones within the tumor or its periphery. Approximately 40% of the TCR clonotypes from tumors also showed up in blood, and some novel exhausted tumor clones were present in pre-treatment blood, which suggests peripheral recruitment.

The immunoSEQ platform was used to carry out deep TCRbeta sequencing. The authors' pipeline ran thus. For further analysis, only productive rearrangements were exported from the immunoSEQ Analyzer. Bulk TCRbeta clonotypes were assigned T cell phenotypes by matching to single-cell RNA+TCR-seq clones sharing the same TCRbeta sequence. Tumor enrichment of a clone was calculated by dividing the clone's tumor frequency by the clone's PBMC frequency, both taken from bulk TCR sequencing. TCRs were grouped by GLIPH into specificity groups, defined as clusters of distinct TCRs likely recognizing common antigens via shared CDR3 motifs. The table comes from immuneACCESS by way of TCRdb, which keeps in-frame sequences with V and J called. Part of the clones is missing from these tables; in studies checked, under half for an unresolved V gene and the rest for unknown reasons. The V and J calls and clone size come from that table; D and trimming were worked out from the DNA. The sample profile shows roughly 59,000 clones; about 80% of them were found once. The top ten hold roughly an eighth of the sample.

The source was PBMCs, collected before anti-PD-1 treatment. The chain was built from TRBV5-1 and TRBJ1-2, with the D gene not clear enough to name. The sequence came from a human donor with basal cell carcinoma. The CDR3 is CASSLEAELYGYTF. The DNA sequence is given as TGCGCCAGCAGCTTGGAGGCGGAGCTCTATGGCTACACCTTC.